The next 3 T cell receptor beta chains were all read from a single sample in a study of CD8 T cells in ankylosing spondylitis. TCRdb redid the calling of the 5' RACE reads with MiXCR, one entry per CDR3 protein. This table has 200,000 or so distinct CDR3 sequences, under 15% appearing once. Sequencing was performed on blood, either unsorted or a sorted T cell fraction (not recorded which). The origin of the receptors is a female donor with ankylosing spondylitis or in good health (not recorded which).

This clonotype was observed at least ten times. V usage is TRBV7-2 and J usage is TRBJ2-1; D is possibly TRBD2 (7 bases). This CDR3 contains 14 residues. The V end lost 0 bases, the J end lost 16 bases, and 19 bases lay between the germline ends. Germline-derived CDR1 and CDR2 are SGHTA and FQGNSA. This chain's CDR3 is CASSLAGGGGRPFF. DNA of the CDR3: TGTGCCAGCAGCTTAGCTGGGGGGGGCGGACGCCCTTTCTTC.

This clonotype showed up many times. The rearrangement links TRBV6-1 to TRBJ2-2, with 13 bases lining up with TRBD2. CDR1 and CDR2 (germline): MNHNS, SASEGT. Losses at the gene ends were 7 bases for V and 10 bases for J; bases not matched to a gene: 12. The CDR3 loop spans 16 amino acids. CDR3 protein: CASTVILAGGPVELFF. For the CDR3, the DNA is TGTGCCAGCACCGTCATACTAGCGGGAGGGCCGGTGGAGCTGTTTTTT.

This clonotype appeared many times. V gene TRBV5-1 combines with J gene TRBJ2-4, with D perhaps TRBD1 (6 bases). Between the trimmed V and J ends, which lost 2 bases and 2 bases, there was a span of 11 bases. Germline-derived CDR1 and CDR2 are SGHRS and YFSETQ. CDR3 length: 15 amino acids. The CDR3 loop reads CASSFRRGSKNIQYF. CDR3 bases: TGCGCCAGCAGCTTTAGAAGGGGGTCCAAAAACATTCAGTACTTC.